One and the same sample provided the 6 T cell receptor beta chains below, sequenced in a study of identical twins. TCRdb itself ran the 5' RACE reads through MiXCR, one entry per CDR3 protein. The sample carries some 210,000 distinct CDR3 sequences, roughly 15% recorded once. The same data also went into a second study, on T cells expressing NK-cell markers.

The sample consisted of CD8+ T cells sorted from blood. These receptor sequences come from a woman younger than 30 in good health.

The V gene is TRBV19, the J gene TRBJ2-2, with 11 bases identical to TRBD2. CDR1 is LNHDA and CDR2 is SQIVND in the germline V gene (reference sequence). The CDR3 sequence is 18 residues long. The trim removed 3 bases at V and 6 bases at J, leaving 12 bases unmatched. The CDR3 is CASSIEALAGGSAGELFF. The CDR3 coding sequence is TGTGCCAGTAGTATCGAGGCCCTAGCGGGGGGTTCCGCCGGGGAGCTGTTTTTT.

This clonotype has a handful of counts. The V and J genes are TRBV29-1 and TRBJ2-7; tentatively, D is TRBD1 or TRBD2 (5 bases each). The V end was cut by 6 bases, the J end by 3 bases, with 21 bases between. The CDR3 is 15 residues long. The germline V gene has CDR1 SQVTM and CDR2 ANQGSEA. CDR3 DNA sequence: TGCAGCGTCGAATCCGGGATCGGGCAGGGCTACGAGCAGTACTTC. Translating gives CSVESGIGQGYEQYF.

CDR3 in DNA: TGTGCCAGCAGCTTAGGGTACGAGGCGACAGATACGCAGTATTTT. As protein: CASSLGYEATDTQYF. The V and J genes are TRBV7-9 and TRBJ2-3, with unresolved D. The CDR3 runs 15 residues. Between the trimmed V and J ends, which lost 1 base and 3 bases, there was a span of 11 bases. The V gene's germline CDR1 is SEHNR and CDR2 FQNEAQ (reference sequence). The whole variable domain, remainder taken from reference TRBV7-9 and TRBJ2-3, is DTGVSQNPRHKITKRGQNVTFRCDPISEHNRLYWYRQTLGQGPEFLTYFQNEAQLEKSRLLSDRFSAERPKGSFSTLEIQRTEQGDSAMYLCASSLGYEATDTQYFGPGTRLTVL.

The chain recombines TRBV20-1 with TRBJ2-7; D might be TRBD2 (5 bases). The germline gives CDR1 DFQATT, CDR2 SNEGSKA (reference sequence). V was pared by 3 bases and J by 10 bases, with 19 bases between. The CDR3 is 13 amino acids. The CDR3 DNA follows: TGCAGTGCTAGTTTCGGGGAGAGTAGCCGTCAGTACTTC. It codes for CSASFGESSRQYF.

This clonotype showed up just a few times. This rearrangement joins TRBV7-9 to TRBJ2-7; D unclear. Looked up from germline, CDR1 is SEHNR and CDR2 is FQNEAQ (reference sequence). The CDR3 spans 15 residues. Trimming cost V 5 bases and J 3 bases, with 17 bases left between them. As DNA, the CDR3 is TGTGCCAGCAGCCAAATACGGGCCTTACGCTACGAGCAGTACTTC. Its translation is CASSQIRALRYEQYF.

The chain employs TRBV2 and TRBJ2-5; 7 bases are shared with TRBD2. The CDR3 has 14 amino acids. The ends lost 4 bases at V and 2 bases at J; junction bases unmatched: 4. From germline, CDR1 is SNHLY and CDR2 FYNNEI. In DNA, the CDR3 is TGTGCCAGCAGTGGCGGGAGACTGCAAGAGACCCAGTACTTC. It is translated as CASSGGRLQETQYF.